The sequence of this T cell receptor (beta chain) was determined in a study of regulatory T cells in long-lasting Graves disease. Worth noting for this clonotype: This may arise from a read error, as a much more abundant clone is one base away.

Through Arm-PCR of CDR3 regions and iRepertoire HTBI primers, TCR beta libraries were built. MiXCR, run by TCRdb on the multiplex PCR reads, gives a single entry per CDR3 protein. This sample has a few hundred thousand distinct CDR3 sequences, with roughly 14% found just once. Time point: newly diagnosed GD, antithyroid drugs for less than 3 months. PBMCs provided the RNA from which the TCR library was made. These data are also associated with another study on T cells in Graves' hyperthyroidism and ophthalmopathy.

The source material was peripheral blood mononuclear cells (PBMCs), sampled at new diagnosis, from a patient treated with antithyroid drugs. This receptor was obtained from a man younger than 45 with Graves disease.

CDR3 amino acids: CASSRGTSSTQYF. The CDR3 DNA sequence: TGTGCCAGCAGCCGGGGGACTAGCTCTACGCAGTATTTT. The chain joins TRBV3-1 to TRBJ2-3; 9 nucleotides align to TRBD2. Germline V lookup: CDR1 LGHDT, CDR2 YNNKEL (reference sequence). The CDR3 has 13 amino acids. V lost 4 bases, J lost 8 bases, and 4 bases stayed unmatched.